The clone carrying this TCR beta chain showed up just once. Its antigen is currently unknown. The assay was immunoSEQ multiplex PCR, and TCRdb's table has in-frame clones only and misses some. The data contain about 70,000 clones, roughly 89% of them singletons. The source of the sample is a study of graft-versus-host responses after intestinal transplantation. At the level of the study: The recipients all started with anti-thymocyte globulin induction and then took tacrolimus and steroids for about three years.

Study conclusions and caveats: Subjects displaying graft-donor T cell macrochimerism possessed elevated graft-versus-host to host-versus-graft clonal ratios inside allografts.

The germline V gene encodes CDR1 MNHEY and CDR2 SMNVEV (reference sequence). Trimming shortened V by 4 bases and J by 6 bases, and 12 bases separated the two germline ends. The CDR3 consists of 14 residues. The chain has TRBV27 and TRBJ2-2; D ambiguous. Sequenced material: unstimulated CD8+ T cells sorted from spleen or lymph node cells, taken before transplant. The source of this sequence is a human donor who was the organ donor for an intestinal transplant. CDR3 sequence (DNA): TGTGCCAGCAGTTCGGCAGACAAGCCCGGGGAGCTGTTTTTT. Residues: CASSSADKPGELFF.